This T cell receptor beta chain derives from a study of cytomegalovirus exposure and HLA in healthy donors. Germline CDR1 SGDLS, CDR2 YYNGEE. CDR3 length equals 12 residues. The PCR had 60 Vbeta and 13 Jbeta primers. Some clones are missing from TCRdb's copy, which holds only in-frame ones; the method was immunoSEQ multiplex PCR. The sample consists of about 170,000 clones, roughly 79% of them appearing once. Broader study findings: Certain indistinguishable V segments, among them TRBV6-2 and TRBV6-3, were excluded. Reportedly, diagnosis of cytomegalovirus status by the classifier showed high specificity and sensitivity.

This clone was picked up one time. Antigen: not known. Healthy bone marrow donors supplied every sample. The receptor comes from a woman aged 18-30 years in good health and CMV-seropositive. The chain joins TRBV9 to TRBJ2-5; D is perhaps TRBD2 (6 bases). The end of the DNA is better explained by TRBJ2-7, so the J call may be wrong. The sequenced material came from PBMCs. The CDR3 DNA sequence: TGTGCCAGCAGCGCCGGGACTCACGAGCAGTACTTC. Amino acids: CASSAGTHEQYF.